This paragraph covers one T cell receptor (beta chain) sequence. The antigen is not known. The CDR3 extends over 14 amino acids. V lost 10 bases to trimming and J lost 1 base; unmatched junction nucleotides: 5. CDR1 MDHEN and CDR2 SYDVKM come from the germline V gene. The record originates from a study of cytomegalovirus exposure and HLA in healthy donors. Study background: The approximately 710 first-cohort repertoires and the 95 to 150 validation repertoires shared the same platform, a later analysis reported. General observations from the study: A few CMV-associated chains were confirmed in vitro to be specific for CMV antigens.

Some clones are missing from TCRdb's copy, which holds only in-frame ones; the method was immunoSEQ multiplex PCR. The data show about 190,000 clones, over 65% seen once. Sequencing was performed on PBMCs. The receptor comes from a man between 18 and 35 years old in good health and CMV-seropositive. The chain is built from TRBV28 and TRBJ2-5, with TRBD1 identical over 11 bases. The CDR3: CATGGQGVQETQYF. The CDR3 region has the DNA TGTGCCACCGGGGGACAGGGGGTCCAAGAGACCCAGTACTTC.